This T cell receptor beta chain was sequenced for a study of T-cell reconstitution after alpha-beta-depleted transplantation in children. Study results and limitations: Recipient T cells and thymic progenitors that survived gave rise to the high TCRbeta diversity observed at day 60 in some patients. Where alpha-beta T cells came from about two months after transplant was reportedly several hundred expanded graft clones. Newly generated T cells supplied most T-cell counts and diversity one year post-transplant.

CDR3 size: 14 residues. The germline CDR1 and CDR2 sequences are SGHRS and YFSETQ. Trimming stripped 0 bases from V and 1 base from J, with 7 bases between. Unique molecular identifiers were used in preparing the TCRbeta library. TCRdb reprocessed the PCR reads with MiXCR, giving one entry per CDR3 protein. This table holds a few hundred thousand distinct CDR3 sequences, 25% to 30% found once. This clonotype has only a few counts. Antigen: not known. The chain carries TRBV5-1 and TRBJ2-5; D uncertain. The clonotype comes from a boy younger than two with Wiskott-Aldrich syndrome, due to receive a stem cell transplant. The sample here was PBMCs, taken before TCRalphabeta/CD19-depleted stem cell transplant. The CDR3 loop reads CASSLGPIQETQYF. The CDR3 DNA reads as TGCGCCAGCAGCTTGGGCCCGATCCAAGAGACCCAGTACTTC.